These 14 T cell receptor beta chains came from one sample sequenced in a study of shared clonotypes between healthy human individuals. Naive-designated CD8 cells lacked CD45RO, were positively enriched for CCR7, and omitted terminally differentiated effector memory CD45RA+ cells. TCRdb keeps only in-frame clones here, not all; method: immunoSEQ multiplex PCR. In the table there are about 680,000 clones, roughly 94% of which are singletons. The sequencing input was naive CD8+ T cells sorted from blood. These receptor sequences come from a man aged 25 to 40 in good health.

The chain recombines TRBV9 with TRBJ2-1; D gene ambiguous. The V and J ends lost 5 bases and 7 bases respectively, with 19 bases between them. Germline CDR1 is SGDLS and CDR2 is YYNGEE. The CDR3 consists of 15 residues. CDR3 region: CASRASGYDENEQFF. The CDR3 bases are TGTGCCAGCAGAGCGTCCGGGTACGACGAAAATGAGCAGTTCTTC. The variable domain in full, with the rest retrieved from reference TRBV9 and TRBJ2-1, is DSGVTQTPKHLITATGQRVTLRCSPRSGDLSVYWYQQSLDQGLQFLIQYYNGEERAKGNILERFSAQQFPDLHSELNLSSLELGDSALYFCASRASGYDENEQFFGPGTRLTVL.

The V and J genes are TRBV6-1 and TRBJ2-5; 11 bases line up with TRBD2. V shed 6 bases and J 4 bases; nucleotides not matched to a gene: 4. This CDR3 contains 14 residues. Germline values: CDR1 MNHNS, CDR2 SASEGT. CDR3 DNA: TGTGCCAGCAGGGAACTAGCGGGAGTAGAGACCCAGTACTTC. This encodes CASRELAGVETQYF.

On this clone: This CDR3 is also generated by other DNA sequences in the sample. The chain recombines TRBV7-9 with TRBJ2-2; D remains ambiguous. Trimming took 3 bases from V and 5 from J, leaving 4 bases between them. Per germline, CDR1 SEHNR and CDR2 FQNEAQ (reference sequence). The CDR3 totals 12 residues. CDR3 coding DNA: TGTGCCAGCAGCTTTTTAACCGGGGAGCTGTTTTTT. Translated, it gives CASSFLTGELFF. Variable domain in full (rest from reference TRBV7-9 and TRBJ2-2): DTGVSQNPRHKITKRGQNVTFRCDPISEHNRLYWYRQTLGQGPEFLTYFQNEAQLEKSRLLSDRFSAERPKGSFSTLEIQRTEQGDSAMYLCASSFLTGELFFGEGSRLTVL.

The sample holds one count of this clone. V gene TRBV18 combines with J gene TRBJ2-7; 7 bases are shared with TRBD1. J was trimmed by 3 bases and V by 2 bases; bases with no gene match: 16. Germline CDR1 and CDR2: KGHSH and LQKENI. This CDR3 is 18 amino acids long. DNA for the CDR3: TGTGCCAGCTCACCATGGGATTGGGATGTCAGGGGGTACTACGAGCAGTACTTC. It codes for CASSPWDWDVRGYYEQYF.

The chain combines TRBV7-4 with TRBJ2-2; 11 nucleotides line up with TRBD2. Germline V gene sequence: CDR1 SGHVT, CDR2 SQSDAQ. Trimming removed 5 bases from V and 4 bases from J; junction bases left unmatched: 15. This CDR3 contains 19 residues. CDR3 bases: TGTGCCAGCAGCATATACAGGACTAGCGGGCCACGAGGCACCGGGGAGCTGTTTTTT. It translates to CASSIYRTSGPRGTGELFF.

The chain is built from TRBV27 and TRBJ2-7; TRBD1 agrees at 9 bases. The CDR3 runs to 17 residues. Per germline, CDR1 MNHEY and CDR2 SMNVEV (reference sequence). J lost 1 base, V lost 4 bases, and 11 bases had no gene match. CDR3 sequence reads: CASSSIGTGSLSYEQYF. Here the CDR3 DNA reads TGTGCCAGCAGTTCAATAGGGACAGGGAGCTTATCCTACGAGCAGTACTTC.

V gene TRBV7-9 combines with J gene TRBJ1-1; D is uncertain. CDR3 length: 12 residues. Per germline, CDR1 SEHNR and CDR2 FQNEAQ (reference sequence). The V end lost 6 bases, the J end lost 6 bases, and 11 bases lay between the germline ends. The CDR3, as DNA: TGTGCCAGCAGGGAAGCTGGTGCTGAAGCTTTCTTT. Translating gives CASREAGAEAFF.

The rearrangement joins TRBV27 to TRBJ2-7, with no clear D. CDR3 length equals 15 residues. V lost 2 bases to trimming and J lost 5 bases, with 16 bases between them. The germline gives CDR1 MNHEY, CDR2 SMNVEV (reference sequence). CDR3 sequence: CASSLVRVVVDEQYF. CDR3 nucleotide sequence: TGTGCCAGCAGTTTAGTAAGGGTAGTAGTCGACGAGCAGTACTTC.

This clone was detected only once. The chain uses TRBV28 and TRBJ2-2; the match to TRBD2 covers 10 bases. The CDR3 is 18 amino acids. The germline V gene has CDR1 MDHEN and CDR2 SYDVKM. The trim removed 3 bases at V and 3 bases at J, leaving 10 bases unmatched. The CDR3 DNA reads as TGTGCCAGCAGTTTTCGGCTAGCGGGAGTATCGGACACCGGGGAGCTGTTTTTT. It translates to CASSFRLAGVSDTGELFF.

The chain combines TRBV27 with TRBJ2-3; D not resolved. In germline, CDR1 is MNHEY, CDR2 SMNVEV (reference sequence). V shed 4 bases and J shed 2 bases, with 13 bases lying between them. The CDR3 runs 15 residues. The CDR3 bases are TGTGCCAGCAGTTCCATCGCGCACTCCACAGATACGCAGTATTTT. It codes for CASSSIAHSTDTQYF.

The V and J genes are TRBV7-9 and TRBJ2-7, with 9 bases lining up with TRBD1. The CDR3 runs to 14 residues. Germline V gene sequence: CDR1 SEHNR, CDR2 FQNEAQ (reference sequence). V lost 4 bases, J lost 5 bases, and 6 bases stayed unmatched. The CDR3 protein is CASSSGQGSNEQYF. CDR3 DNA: TGTGCCAGCAGCTCCGGACAGGGGTCCAACGAGCAGTACTTC.

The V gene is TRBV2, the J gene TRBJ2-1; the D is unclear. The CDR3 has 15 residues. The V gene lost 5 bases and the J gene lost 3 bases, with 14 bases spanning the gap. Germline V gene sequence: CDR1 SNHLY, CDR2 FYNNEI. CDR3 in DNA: TGTGCCAGCAGTCCTCCACCACCCTTCTACAATGAGCAGTTCTTC. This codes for CASSPPPPFYNEQFF.

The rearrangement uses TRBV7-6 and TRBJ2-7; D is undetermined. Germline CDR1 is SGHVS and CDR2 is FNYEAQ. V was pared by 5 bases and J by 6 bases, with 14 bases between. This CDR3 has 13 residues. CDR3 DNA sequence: TGTGCCAGCAGCCTTCTAGGCAGTGCCGAGCAGTACTTC. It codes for CASSLLGSAEQYF.

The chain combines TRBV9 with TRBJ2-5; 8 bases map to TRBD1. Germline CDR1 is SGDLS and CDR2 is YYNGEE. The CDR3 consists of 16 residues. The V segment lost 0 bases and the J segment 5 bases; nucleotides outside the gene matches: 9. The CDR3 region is CASSVADGTGQETQYF. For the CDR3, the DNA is TGTGCCAGCAGCGTAGCCGACGGGACAGGTCAGGAGACCCAGTACTTC.